The TCR beta chain under discussion was sequenced for a study of human T cells and chemical hapten exposure. Overall study: The patients were mostly female; they had alopecia areata, totalis or universalis.

A note on this clonotype: The antigen remains unidentified.

Study-wide results and caveats: While controls formed fewer of them, expanded TCRs formed significantly more large CDR3 similarity clusters.

Authors' analysis steps: Sample TCR totals centred on a median of about 92,000, ranging about 20,000 to 690,600. From the RACE reads, TCRdb called clonotypes with MiXCR, one entry per CDR3 protein. These V and J calls derive from TCRdb rather than the authors' analysis. The sample holds approximately 110,000 distinct CDR3 sequences; approximately 9.9% are singletons and the top ten take under 4.5%. With 3 bases removed from V and 2 bases from J, the gap between germline ends came to 17 bases. The CDR3 has 16 residues. Germline-derived CDR1 and CDR2 are KGHSH and LQKENI. The time point here: patch test 1, 2 weeks after DPC sensitization. The treatment denotes: therapeutic diphenylcyclopropenone sensitization with weekly scalp DPC. The study enrolled 18 to 70-year-old alopecia patients suitable for DPC.

The sequence derives from a woman aged 40 to 50 with alopecia areata. Some clones in this sample may be carry-over from other donors' samples. The chain links TRBV18 to TRBJ2-7, with TRBD1 as a possible D gene (5 bases). The sample was whole blood, taken in connection with sensitization to the hapten diphenylcyclopropenone (DPC). Here the CDR3 reads CASSPIVMTETYEQYF. In DNA form, the CDR3 reads TGTGCCAGCTCACCGATAGTTATGACAGAGACCTACGAGCAGTACTTC.